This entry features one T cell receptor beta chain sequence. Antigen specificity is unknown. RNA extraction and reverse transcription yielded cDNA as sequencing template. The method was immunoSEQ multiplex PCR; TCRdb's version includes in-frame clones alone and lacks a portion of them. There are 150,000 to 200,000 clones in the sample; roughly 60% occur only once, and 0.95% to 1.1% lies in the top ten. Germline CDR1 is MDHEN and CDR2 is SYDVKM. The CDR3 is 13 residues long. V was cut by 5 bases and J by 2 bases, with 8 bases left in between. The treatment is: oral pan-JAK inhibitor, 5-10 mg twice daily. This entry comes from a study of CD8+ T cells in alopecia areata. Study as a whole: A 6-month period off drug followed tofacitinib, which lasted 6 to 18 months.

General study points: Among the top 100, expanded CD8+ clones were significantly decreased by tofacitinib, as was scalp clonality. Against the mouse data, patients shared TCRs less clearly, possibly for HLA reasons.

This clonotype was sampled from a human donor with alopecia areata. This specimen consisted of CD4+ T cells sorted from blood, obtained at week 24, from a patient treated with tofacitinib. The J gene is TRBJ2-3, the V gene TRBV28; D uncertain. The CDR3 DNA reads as TGTGCCAGCAGTGGCTCTTACACAGATACGCAGTATTTT. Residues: CASSGSYTDTQYF.